This T cell receptor (beta chain) was retrieved from a study of T cell responses to AZD1222 COVID-19 vaccine (dated by TCRdb to about 2021). For the wider study: Because spike-specific TCR depth and breadth did not differ between the two schedules, AZD1222 recipients who got a second dose at roughly 4 weeks were pooled with those who got a second dose at roughly 12 weeks. Trial participants were enrolled into age subgroups of 18-55, 56-69 and 70-plus years, which contained around 140, 26 and 57 TCR-sequenced participants, respectively. A total of 230 to 250 trial participants underwent TCR sequencing, of whom some 210 received two doses of AZD1222 and about 25 received two doses of the MenACWY control vaccine. Study-wide findings and limitations: The vaccine-associated CD4 TCRs covered the entire spike protein, and the dominant responses fell in regions 160-218 and 743-854. Conclusions about previously exposed vaccinees were limited because only six or seven AZD1222 recipients were SARS-CoV-2 seropositive at baseline. Because no day 14 peak-response samples were available, repertoires were characterized only after the peak T cell response. The 56-69-year group was small, and its depth increase did not reach significance, likely because of low power. A significant rise in spike-specific TCR breadth and depth was observed after two AZD1222 doses relative to day 0 and relative to MenACWY recipients. Reportedly, almost half of the unique spike-specific TCRs recognized epitopes lying outside the regions that are mutated in the B.1.351 and B.1.1.7 variants. Participants were mostly white British, with more females than males. The authors suggested clonal diversity may have been underestimated.

Based on the germline V gene, the CDR1 and CDR2 sequences are MNHEY and SVGEGT. The CDR3 holds 17 amino acids from the cysteine to the phenylalanine. Only the CDR3 portion is preserved as DNA: 51 bases, with reading frame beginning at the first base. Relative to germline, V is missing 2 bases and J is missing 2 bases, with 10 bases of the junction outside any gene match. The CDR3 regions of human TCRbeta chains were analyzed by immunosequencing. The original methods were these. TCRs in the repertoires were matched against a reference library of SARS-CoV-2-specific TCRs that had been generated with the MIRA antigen-specificity platform. Breadth was defined as the fraction of unique TCRs that were SARS-CoV-2-associated, and depth was defined as the fraction of total T cells that were SARS-CoV-2-associated. Each spike-specific TCR was assigned to its reactive spike region and to a CD4 or CD8 class using the MIRA data. Log10-transformed breadth and depth values were compared by one-way ANOVA with Sidak's multiple comparisons tests. As stored in TCRdb, this immuneACCESS dataset retains in-frame rearrangements with V and J assigned. A fraction of the clones does not appear; measured against another copy, unresolved V genes explain less than half of the discrepancy, and the remainder lacks a known reason. D and trimming were read from the DNA, whereas the V and J calls and clone size are those reported in that table. The sample table holds 150,000 to 200,000 clones, of which roughly nine tenths were seen once. The leading ten clones occupy around 1.6% of the sample.

This clone showed up just once. Its binding antigen is unknown. Per-nucleotide qualities are absent, and no much larger clonotype sits a single base away. Read against the paper, the sample's time point label means: baseline before first vaccination. The vaccinee samples were drawn from two UK trials, COV001 and COV002, one of which was a single-blind randomized controlled phase 2/3 trial testing AZD1222 (ChAdOx1 nCoV-19) in healthy adults. For TCRbeta chain sequencing, PBMC samples were collected from trial participants at day 0 and at day 28 after the second dose. Recombination connected TRBV6-2 or TRBV6-3 to TRBJ2-7; 9 of the junction bases match TRBD1. The receptor comes from an adult in good health. The sequencing used peripheral blood, collected on day 0 of AZD1222 vaccination. CDR3 protein: CASSYGPGTGWAYEQYF. The DNA sequence is as follows: TGTGCCAGCAGTTACGGGCCGGGGACAGGGTGGGCCTACGAGCAGTACTTC.